This T cell receptor beta chain was captured by sequencing in a study of T cell responses to AZD1222 COVID-19 vaccine. Data came from immunoSEQ multiplex PCR; TCRdb stores just in-frame clones and leaves some out. The sample lists 42,000 or so clones; 88% were seen once. Comment on this clone: Its antigen is undetermined.

Findings and caveats of the study: Only a handful of individuals given AZD1222 were seropositive at baseline. Donors, mostly white British, included more females; clonal diversity was possibly underestimated.

V was pared by 5 bases and J by 7 bases, with 17 bases between. Germline V gene data show CDR1 as SEHNR and CDR2 as FQNEAQ (reference sequence). The CDR3 length is 14 residues. Specimen: peripheral blood, collected 28 days after the second dose of the MenACWY control vaccine. This chain links TRBV7-9 with TRBJ1-2; possible D gene TRBD1, 5 bases. The receptor's source is an adult who received the MenACWY meningococcal vaccine as a control. The CDR3 sequence: CASSPIVRAFGYTF. Written as DNA, the CDR3 is TGTGCCAGCAGCCCCATCGTCAGGGCCTTTGGCTACACCTTC.